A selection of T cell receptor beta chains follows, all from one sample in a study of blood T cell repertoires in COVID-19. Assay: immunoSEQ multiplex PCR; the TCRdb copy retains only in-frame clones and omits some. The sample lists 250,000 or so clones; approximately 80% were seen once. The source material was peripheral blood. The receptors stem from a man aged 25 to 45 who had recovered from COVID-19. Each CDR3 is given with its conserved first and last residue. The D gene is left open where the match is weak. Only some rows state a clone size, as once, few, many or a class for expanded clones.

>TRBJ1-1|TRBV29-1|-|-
TGCAGCGTTGAAGTTTCCGCAGGGATCACTGAAGCTTTCTTT
CSVEVSAGITEAFF
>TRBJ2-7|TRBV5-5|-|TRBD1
TGTGCCAGCAGCTTGGCCACAGGGGGGAGGGAGCAGTACTTC
CASSLATGGREQYF
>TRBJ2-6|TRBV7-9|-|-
TGTGCCAGCAGCCCGCGACAGGCGAGCTCTGGGGCCAACGTCCTGACTTTC
CASSPRQASSGANVLTF
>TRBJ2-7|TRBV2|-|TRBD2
TGTGCCAGCAGGCTAGGACTAGTTCTCTACGAGCAGTACTTC
CASRLGLVLYEQYF
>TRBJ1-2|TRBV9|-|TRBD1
TGTGCCAGCAGCGTAGGTGGGACAGGGCCAGGCTACACCTTC
CASSVGGTGPGYTF
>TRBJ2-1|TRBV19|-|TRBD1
TGTGCCAGTAGTCCTCGGACAGGGGGCTACAATGAGCAGTTCTTC
CASSPRTGGYNEQFF
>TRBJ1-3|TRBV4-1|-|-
TGCGCCAGCAGCCAAGATATCCCCGGCTCTGGAAACACCATATATTTT
CASSQDIPGSGNTIYF
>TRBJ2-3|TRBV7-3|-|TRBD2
TGTGCCAGCAGCTTCTCCGGGGGGGCCAAAGATACGCAGTATTTT
CASSFSGGAKDTQYF
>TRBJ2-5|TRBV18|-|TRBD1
TGTGCCAGCTCACCATTCCAGCCGGGACAGCAAGAGACCCAGTACTTC
CASSPFQPGQQETQYF
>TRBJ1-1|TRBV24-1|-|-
TGTGCCACCAGTAATGGGGGGAGCACTGAAGCTTTCTTT
CATSNGGSTEAFF
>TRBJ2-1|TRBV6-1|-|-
TGTGCCAGCAGTGAACACCTAACGGGGGTGTGGGTATTCTTC
CASSEHLTGVWVFF
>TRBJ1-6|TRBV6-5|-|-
TGTGCCAGCAGTTACCAACGGGTAAATTCACCCCTCCACTTT
CASSYQRVNSPLHF
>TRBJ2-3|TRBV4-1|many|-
TGCGCCAGCAGCCAAGACTCGGGGGTGGGCACAGATACGCAGTATTTT
CASSQDSGVGTDTQYF
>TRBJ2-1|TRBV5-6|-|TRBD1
TGTGCCAGCAGGGGTACCGGGACAGGGGGGTACAATGAGCAGTTCTTC
CASRGTGTGGYNEQFF
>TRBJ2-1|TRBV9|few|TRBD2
TGTGCCAGCAGCCAACGGAGCGGGGACAATGAGCAGTTCTTC
CASSQRSGDNEQFF
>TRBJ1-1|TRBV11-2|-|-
TGTGCCAGCAGCCCGGGGTTGGGAACTGAAGCTTTCTTT
CASSPGLGTEAFF
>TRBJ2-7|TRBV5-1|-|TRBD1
TGCGCCAGCAGCAAGGACAGGGTATTAGACGAGCAGTACTTC
CASSKDRVLDEQYF
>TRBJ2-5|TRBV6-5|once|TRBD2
TGTGCCAGCAGTTATGCTAGCGGGGGGGAGACCCAGTACTTC
CASSYASGGETQYF
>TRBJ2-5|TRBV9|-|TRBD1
TGTGCCAGCAGCGTAAGACAGGGATCGAGGGAGACCCAGTACTTC
CASSVRQGSRETQYF
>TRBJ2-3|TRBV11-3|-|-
TGTGCCAGCAGCTTAGATCGGAGGGATACGCAGTATTTT
CASSLDRRDTQYF
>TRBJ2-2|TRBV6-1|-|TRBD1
TGTGCCAGCAGTGAAGCGGGGCCGGGACAGGGGTGGAGGGAGCTGTTTTTT
CASSEAGPGQGWRELFF
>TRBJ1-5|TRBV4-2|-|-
TGTGCCAGCAGCAAGGCCGCGACAGGCCCCAATCAGCCCCAGCATTTT
CASSKAATGPNQPQHF
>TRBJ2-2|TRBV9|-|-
TGTGCCAGCAGCGTAGCTCCCCTCCCGAGCGGGGAGCTGTTTTTT
CASSVAPLPSGELFF
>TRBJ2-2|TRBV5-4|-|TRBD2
TGTGCCAGCAGCTTGTGGACGGGGGGGATTACCGGGGAGCTGTTTTTT
CASSLWTGGITGELFF
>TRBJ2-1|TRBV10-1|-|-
TGCGCCAGCAGTGAAGGGACTCTCAATGAGCAGTTCTTC
CASSEGTLNEQFF
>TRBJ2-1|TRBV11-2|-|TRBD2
TGTGCCAGCGGATTACTAGCGGGGGGGCATTACAATGAGCAGTTCTTC
CASGLLAGGHYNEQFF
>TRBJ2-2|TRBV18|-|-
TGTGCCAGCTCGCCGTCTTCGAGGGCCGGAGGGGAGCTGTTTTTT
CASSPSSRAGGELFF
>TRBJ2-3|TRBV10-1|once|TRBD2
TGCGCCAGCAGTGAGGAGAGGGCGGGGGGGCCGTTTGGGTCGAGCACAGATACGCAGTATTTT
CASSEERAGGPFGSSTDTQYF
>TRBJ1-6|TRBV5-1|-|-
TGCGCCAGCAGCCTACAGAGTTCTATGGATTCACCCCTCCACTTT
CASSLQSSMDSPLHF
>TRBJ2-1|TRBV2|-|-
TGTGCCAGCTCCGAGGGAGCGGCCTCCCACCCACGGGAGCAGTTCTTC
CASSEGAASHPREQFF
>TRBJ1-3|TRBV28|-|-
TGTGCCAGCAGGACTCCGGGTGGAAACACCATATATTTT
CASRTPGGNTIYF
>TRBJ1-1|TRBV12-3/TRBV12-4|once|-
TGTGCCAGCAGTTTACGACAGGATTCTGAAGCTTTCTTT
CASSLRQDSEAFF
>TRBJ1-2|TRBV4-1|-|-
TGCGCCAGCAGCCAAGCATACAGCGGCCTCCCGCGCTACACCTTC
CASSQAYSGLPRYTF
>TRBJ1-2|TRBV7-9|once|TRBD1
TGTGCCAGCAGCCCGCGGGACAGGGGGTATGGCTACACCTTC
CASSPRDRGYGYTF
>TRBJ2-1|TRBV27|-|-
TGTGCCAGCAGTTTTATGGGCCGTGGCAATGAGCAGTTCTTC
CASSFMGRGNEQFF
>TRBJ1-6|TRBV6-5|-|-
TGTGCCAGCACCCCCATGGGACATTCGTCCTCACCCCTCCACTTT
CASTPMGHSSSPLHF
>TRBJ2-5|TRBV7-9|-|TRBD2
TGTGCCAGCAGCTGGGTTAGCGGGGGCCGTAAGACCCAGTACTTC
CASSWVSGGRKTQYF
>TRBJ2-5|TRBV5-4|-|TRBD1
TGTGCCAGCAGCGTTGGACAGGGTCGAGAGACCCAGTACTTC
CASSVGQGRETQYF
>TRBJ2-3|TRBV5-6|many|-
TGTGCCAGCAGCTGGAGGGTAGTGCGCACAGATACGCAGTATTTT
CASSWRVVRTDTQYF
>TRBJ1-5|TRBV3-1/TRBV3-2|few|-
TGTGCCAGCAGCCAAGGGGCGCAGCCCCAGCATTTT
CASSQGAQPQHF
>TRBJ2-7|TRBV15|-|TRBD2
TGTGCCACCAGCAGAGATTTTGAGCCGGGAGGCGAGCAGTACTTC
CATSRDFEPGGEQYF
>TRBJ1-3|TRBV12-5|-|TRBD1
TGTGCTAGCGGCAGGGGGCCTGGAAACACCATATATTTT
CASGRGPGNTIYF
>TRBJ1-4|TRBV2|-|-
TGTGCCACCAACCTCCGGGGTGCTAATGAAAAACTGTTTTTT
CATNLRGANEKLFF
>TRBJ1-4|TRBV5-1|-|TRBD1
TGCGCCAGCAGCCCGTGGGCCAGGGGGCGGGATGAAAAACTGTTTTTT
CASSPWARGRDEKLFF
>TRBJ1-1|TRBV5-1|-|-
TGCGCCAGCAGCCTAAGACAGGACGGCACTGAAGCTTTCTTT
CASSLRQDGTEAFF
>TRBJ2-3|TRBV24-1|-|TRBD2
TGTGCCACCAGTGATACCGGGACTAGCGGGGGAGATACGCAGTATTTT
CATSDTGTSGGDTQYF
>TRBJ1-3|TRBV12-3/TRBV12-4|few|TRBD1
TGTGCCAGCAGAGGACAGGGGAGAAACACCATATATTTT
CASRGQGRNTIYF
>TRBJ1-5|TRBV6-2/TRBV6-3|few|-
TGTGCCAGCAGTTGGGTGGGGAGCGGGCAGCCCCAGCATTTT
CASSWVGSGQPQHF
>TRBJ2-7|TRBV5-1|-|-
TGCGCCAGCAGGGATACAGGGAGCGGCGAGCAGTACTTC
CASRDTGSGEQYF
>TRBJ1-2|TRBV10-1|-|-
TGCGCCAGCAGTGAGGAGGTCGACTATGGCTACACCTTC
CASSEEVDYGYTF
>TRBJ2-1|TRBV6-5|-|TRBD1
TGTGCCAGCAGTCCCAGGGGGAGAGATGAGCAGTTCTTC
CASSPRGRDEQFF
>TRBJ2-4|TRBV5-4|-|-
TGTGCCAGCAGCTTGGCCTCCGCGGGGCCCAATGGGCGAGGCATTCAGTACTTC
CASSLASAGPNGRGIQYF
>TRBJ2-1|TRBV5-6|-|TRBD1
TGTGCCAGCAGCTCCGGGACAGGCGTATGGAATGAGCAGTTCTTC
CASSSGTGVWNEQFF